These T cell receptor beta chains were read from a single sample in a study of blood T cell repertoires in COVID-19. Using immunoSEQ multiplex PCR, the repertoire was profiled, and TCRdb retains in-frame clones only, with some absent. The table lists approximately 170,000 clones, 70% to 90% of them singletons, with around 9.9% in the top ten. What was sequenced was peripheral blood. All receptors derive from a woman aged 60 to 75 with COVID-19, enrolled during active disease. Both conserved end residues are part of each CDR3. A D gene is named only where the DNA matches it firmly. Clone size, where shown, is once, few, many, or a class for clones that have expanded.

V	D	J	length	size	DNA	CDR3
TRBV6-2/TRBV6-3	-	TRBJ2-2	11	-	TGTGCCAGCAGCCCCCTTGGGGAGCTGTTTTTT	CASSPLGELFF
TRBV28	-	TRBJ1-3	14	-	TGTGCCAGCAGGACACAGGGATGGGAAAACACCATATATTTT	CASRTQGWENTIYF
TRBV20-1	-	TRBJ1-1	11	few	TGCAGTGCTCGGGGGAACACTGAAGCTTTCTTT	CSARGNTEAFF
TRBV27	TRBD2	TRBJ2-2	19	-	TGTGCCAGCAGTTCCCCCGGAAGGGGACTAGCGGGAGGCACCGGGGAGCTGTTTTTT	CASSSPGRGLAGGTGELFF
TRBV6-2/TRBV6-3	-	TRBJ1-1	14	-	TGTGCCAGCAGTTACTCACAATTGAACACTGAAGCTTTCTTT	CASSYSQLNTEAFF
TRBV4-2	-	TRBJ1-2	15	-	TGTGCCAGCAGCCAAGTTGGTTTAGGGGGTGAAGGCTACACCTTC	CASSQVGLGGEGYTF
TRBV5-4	-	TRBJ1-2	15	-	TGTGCCAGCAGCTTCCTACAGGCCTCCGGAGATGGCTACACCTTC	CASSFLQASGDGYTF
TRBV5-1	-	TRBJ2-2	15	-	TGCGCCAGCAGCCTGACGGGACACCCACCCGGGGAGCTGTTTTTT	CASSLTGHPPGELFF
TRBV18	-	TRBJ2-3	14	few	TGTGCCAGCTCACCGCTAGCGAGCACAGATACGCAGTATTTT	CASSPLASTDTQYF
TRBV3-1/TRBV3-2	-	TRBJ2-5	16	-	TGTGCCAGCAGCCAGATCAAGACAGTTCTGCAAGAGACCCAGTACTTC	CASSQIKTVLQETQYF
TRBV4-3	TRBD1	TRBJ2-7	15	-	TGCGCCAGCAGCCAAGATGGGACAGGGGTCTACGAGCAGTACTTC	CASSQDGTGVYEQYF
TRBV5-4	TRBD1	TRBJ1-5	15	-	TGTGCCAGCAGCTTGGACAGGGGGCTCAATCAGCCCCAGCATTTT	CASSLDRGLNQPQHF
TRBV30	TRBD1	TRBJ1-5	16	-	TGTGCCTGGAGTGTACCCACAGGGGGCAGCAATCAGCCCCAGCATTTT	CAWSVPTGGSNQPQHF
TRBV6-2/TRBV6-3	-	TRBJ1-2	14	-	TGTGCCAGCAGTTACTCGACAGCAAACTATGGCTACACCTTC	CASSYSTANYGYTF
TRBV24-1	-	TRBJ2-5	13	-	TGTGCCACCAGTGATTTGACTAGCCCGGACACATACTTC	CATSDLTSPDTYF
TRBV19	TRBD2	TRBJ2-7	14	-	TGTGCCAGCAAAACTAGCGGGAGCGGGTACGAGCAGTACTTC	CASKTSGSGYEQYF
TRBV18	TRBD1	TRBJ1-1	16	-	TGTGCCAGCTCACGCGAGACAGGGGGCCGAACGACTGAAGCTTTCTTT	CASSRETGGRTTEAFF
TRBV29-1	TRBD1	TRBJ2-3	12	-	TGCAGCGTTGTGAGGGGGCAAGATACGCAGTATTTT	CSVVRGQDTQYF
TRBV6-2/TRBV6-3	TRBD1	TRBJ1-2	17	-	TGTGCCAGCAGTTCCTATATTCGGACAGGGGGGTTGCTCGGCTACACCTTC	CASSSYIRTGGLLGYTF